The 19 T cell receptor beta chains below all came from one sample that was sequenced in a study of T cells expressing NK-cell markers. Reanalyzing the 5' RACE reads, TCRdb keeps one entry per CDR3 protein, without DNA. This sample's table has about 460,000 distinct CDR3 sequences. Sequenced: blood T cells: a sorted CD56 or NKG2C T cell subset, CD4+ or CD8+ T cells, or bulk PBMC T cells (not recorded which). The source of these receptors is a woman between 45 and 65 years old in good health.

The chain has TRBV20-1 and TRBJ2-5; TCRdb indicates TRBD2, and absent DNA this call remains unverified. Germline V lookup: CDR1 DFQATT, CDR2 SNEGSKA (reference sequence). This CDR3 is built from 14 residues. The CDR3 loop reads CSAPGRGFGETQYF.

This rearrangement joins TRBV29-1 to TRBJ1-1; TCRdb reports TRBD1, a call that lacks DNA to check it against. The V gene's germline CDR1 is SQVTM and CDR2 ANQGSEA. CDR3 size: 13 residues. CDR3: CSVDRDRGPEAFF.

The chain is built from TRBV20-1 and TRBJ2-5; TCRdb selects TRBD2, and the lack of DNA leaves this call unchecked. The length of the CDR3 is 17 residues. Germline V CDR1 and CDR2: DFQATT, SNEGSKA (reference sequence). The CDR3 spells CSARDPTSGRDLETQYF.

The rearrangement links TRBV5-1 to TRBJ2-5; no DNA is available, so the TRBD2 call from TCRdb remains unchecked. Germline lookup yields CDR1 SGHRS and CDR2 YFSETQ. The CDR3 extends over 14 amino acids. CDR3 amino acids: CASSFQTSAETQYF.

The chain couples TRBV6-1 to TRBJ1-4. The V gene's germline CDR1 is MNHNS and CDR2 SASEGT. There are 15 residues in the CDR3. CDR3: CASSEFGGTSEKLFF.

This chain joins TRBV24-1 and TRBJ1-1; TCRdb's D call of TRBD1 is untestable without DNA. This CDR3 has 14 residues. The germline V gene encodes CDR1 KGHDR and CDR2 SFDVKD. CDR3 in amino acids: CATHGGGANREAFF.

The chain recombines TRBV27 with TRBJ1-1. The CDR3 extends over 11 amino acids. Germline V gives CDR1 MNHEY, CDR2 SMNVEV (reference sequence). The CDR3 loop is CASTTLRYAFF.

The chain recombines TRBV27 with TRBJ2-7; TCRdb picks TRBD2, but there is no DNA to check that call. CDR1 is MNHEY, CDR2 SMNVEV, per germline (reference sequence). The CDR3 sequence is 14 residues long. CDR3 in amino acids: CASSPRTSLYEQYF.

CDR3 amino acids: CASRGLTHAYNEQFF. The genes are TRBV5-1 and TRBJ2-1; TCRdb's D call, TRBD1, is unchecked because there is no DNA. The CDR3 runs to 15 residues. CDR1 SGHRS and CDR2 YFSETQ come from the germline V gene.

The CDR3 reads CASSSTGTETYYTF. The chain is built from TRBV12-3 or TRBV12-4 and TRBJ1-2; the TCRdb call, TRBD1, lacks DNA for checking. CDR3 length: 14 amino acids.

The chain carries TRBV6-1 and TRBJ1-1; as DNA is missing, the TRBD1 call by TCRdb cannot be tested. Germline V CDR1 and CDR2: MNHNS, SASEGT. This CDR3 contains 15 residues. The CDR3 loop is CASSRHGTGDLEAFF.

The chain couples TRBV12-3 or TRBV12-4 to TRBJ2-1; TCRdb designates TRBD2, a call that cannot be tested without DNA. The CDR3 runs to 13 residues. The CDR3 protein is CASNLAGGLEQFF.

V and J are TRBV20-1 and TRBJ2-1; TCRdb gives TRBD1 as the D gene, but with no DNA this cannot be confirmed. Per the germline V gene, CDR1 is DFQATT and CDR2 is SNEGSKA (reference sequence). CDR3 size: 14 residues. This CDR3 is CSVRRVRGPNEQFF.

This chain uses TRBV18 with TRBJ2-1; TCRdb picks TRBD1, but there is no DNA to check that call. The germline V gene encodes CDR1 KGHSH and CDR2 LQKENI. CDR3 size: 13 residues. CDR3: CASSGVQGEAQFF.

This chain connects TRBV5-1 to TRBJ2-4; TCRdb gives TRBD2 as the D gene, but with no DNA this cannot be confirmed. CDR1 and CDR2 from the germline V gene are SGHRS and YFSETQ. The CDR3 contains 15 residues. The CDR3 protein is CASSLGRTGGDIQYF.

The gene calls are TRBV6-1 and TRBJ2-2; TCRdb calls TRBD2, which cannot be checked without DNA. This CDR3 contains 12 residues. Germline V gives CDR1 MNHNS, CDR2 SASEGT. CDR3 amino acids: CATPTSFGELFF.

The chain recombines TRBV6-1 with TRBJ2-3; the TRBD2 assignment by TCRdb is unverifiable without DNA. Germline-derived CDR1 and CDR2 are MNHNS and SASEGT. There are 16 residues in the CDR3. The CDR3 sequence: CASSKRLAGGTDTQYF.

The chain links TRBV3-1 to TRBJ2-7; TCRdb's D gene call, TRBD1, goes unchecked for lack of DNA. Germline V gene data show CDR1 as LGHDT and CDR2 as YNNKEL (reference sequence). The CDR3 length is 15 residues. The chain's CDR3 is CASSRAQGSSYEQYF.

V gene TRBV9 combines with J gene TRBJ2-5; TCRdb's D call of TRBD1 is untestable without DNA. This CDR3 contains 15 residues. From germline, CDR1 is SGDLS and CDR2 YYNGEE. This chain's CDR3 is CASSVGAGGFETQYF.